The present TCR beta chain was sequenced within a study of blood T cell repertoires in COVID-19. About the research overall: Spain, Italy and the United States supplied samples that represented acute and convalescent COVID-19.

Sequencing was performed with immunoSEQ multiplex PCR; in TCRdb, only in-frame clones are kept and a portion is missing. The data hold around 50,000 clones, with approximately 86% observed a single time. This clone came up once. Trimming took 4 bases from V and 4 from J, leaving 19 bases between them. CDR1 and CDR2 from the germline V gene are LGHDT and YNNKEL (reference sequence). The CDR3 has 16 amino acids. The sequence derives from a woman of 80 years or more with acute or convalescent COVID-19. The J gene is TRBJ1-2, the V gene TRBV3-1 (or the pseudogene TRBV3-2); D is uncertain. The material sequenced was peripheral blood. Here the CDR3 reads CASSRRGLRDSYGYTF. The DNA of the CDR3 is TGTGCCAGCAGCCGCAGAGGGCTTAGAGATAGCTATGGCTACACCTTC.